A single sample is the source of the 25 T cell receptor beta chains below, sequenced in a study of CD8 T cells in Susac syndrome. Random hexamers were used to reverse transcribe the RNA input (about 0.5 to 1 ug). TCRdb re-analysed the immunoSEQ multiplex PCR reads in MiXCR, keeping a single row per CDR3 protein. The table shows approximately 53,000 distinct CDR3 sequences, with 93% occurring only once. Sequencing was carried out using CD8+ T cells from PBMCs. The receptors stem from a human donor with multiple sclerosis.

The chain uses TRBV4-3 and TRBJ2-1, with 7 bases identical to TRBD2. Germline trimming cut 0 bases from V and 5 bases from J; bases unmatched to any gene: 7. Germline-derived CDR1 and CDR2 are LGHNA and YSLEER. The CDR3 has 16 residues. The CDR3 reads CASSQDRERGNNEQFF. The CDR3 region has the DNA TGCGCCAGCAGCCAAGATAGGGAGCGGGGTAACAATGAGCAGTTCTTC.

The gene calls are TRBV6-5 and TRBJ2-1; either TRBD1 or TRBD2 may supply D (5 bases each). The CDR3 is made up of 15 amino acids. Trimming shortened V by 4 bases and J by 5 bases, and 15 bases separated the two germline ends. Per the germline V gene, CDR1 is MNHEY and CDR2 is SVGAGI. CDR3 residues: CASSWGTVANNEQFF. Here the CDR3 DNA reads TGTGCCAGCAGTTGGGGGACGGTCGCCAACAATGAGCAGTTCTTC.

V and J are TRBV6-2 or TRBV6-3 and TRBJ1-1, with D unclear. Germline loops: CDR1 MNHEY, CDR2 SVGEGT. V dropped 0 bases and J dropped 1 base, with 24 bases sitting between them. The CDR3 sequence is 20 residues long. The CDR3 DNA is TGTGCCAGCAGTTACTCTATCACGGGCCTCTCATGGAGTAGGAACACTGAAGCTTTCTTT. Protein: CASSYSITGLSWSRNTEAFF.

The chain links TRBV28 to TRBJ2-2, with D tentatively TRBD2 (5 bases). V lost 1 base and J lost 3, with 9 bases in between. The CDR3 runs 15 residues. CDR1 MDHEN and CDR2 SYDVKM come from the germline V gene. For the CDR3, the DNA is TGTGCCAGCAGTTTATATAGGACTTACACCGGGGAGCTGTTTTTT. It translates to CASSLYRTYTGELFF.

The chain has TRBV9 and TRBJ2-2; 8 nucleotides align to TRBD1. V was clipped by 1 base and J by 0 bases; unmatched bases: 2. There are 16 residues in the CDR3. Germline V lookup: CDR1 SGDLS, CDR2 YYNGEE. CDR3 bases: TGTGCCAGCAGCGTATGGGGACAGGCGAACACCGGGGAGCTGTTTTTT. It yields the protein CASSVWGQANTGELFF.

The count of this clonotype is one. The CDR3 sequence is CASRPGQGRGYTF. The DNA of the CDR3 is TGTGCCAGCAGACCCGGACAGGGCCGAGGCTACACCTTC. This sequence joins TRBV28 and TRBJ1-2; 8 bases line up with TRBD1. This CDR3 is built from 13 residues. Germline V lookup: CDR1 MDHEN, CDR2 SYDVKM. The V segment lost 6 bases and the J segment 8 bases; nucleotides outside the gene matches: 8.

The chain joins TRBV6-2 or TRBV6-3 to TRBJ1-1, with D unclear. There are 13 residues in the CDR3. V lost 3 bases and J lost 3, with 8 bases in between. Germline CDR1 is MNHEY and CDR2 is SVGEGT. CDR3 nucleotide sequence: TGTGCCAGCAGTTATAATGGGGACACTGAAGCTTTCTTT. Its protein is CASSYNGDTEAFF.

The chain has TRBV6-5 and TRBJ2-5; tentatively, D is TRBD2 (6 bases). CDR3 size: 15 residues. Per the germline V gene, CDR1 is MNHEY and CDR2 is SVGAGI. With 6 bases removed from V and 0 bases from J, the gap between germline ends came to 14 bases. CDR3 bases: TGTGCCAGCAGCACCTTCGGCGGGGACCAAGAGACCCAGTACTTC. The encoded protein is CASSTFGGDQETQYF.

The CDR3 DNA reads as TGTGCCAGCAGCTTAGCGGTGACAGGGCTCTTCTTGAGGACTGAAGCTTTCTTT. This encodes CASSLAVTGLFLRTEAFF. The chain employs TRBV7-9 and TRBJ1-1, with 7 nucleotides matching TRBD1. The CDR3 runs to 18 residues. V lost 0 bases and J lost 5; bases outside the gene matches: 15. In germline, CDR1 is SEHNR, CDR2 FQNEAQ (reference sequence).

V gene TRBV5-4 combines with J gene TRBJ2-3; D not certain. In germline, CDR1 is SGHNT, CDR2 YYREEE (reference sequence). V dropped 1 base and J dropped 0 bases, with 9 bases sitting between them. The CDR3 length is 15 residues. The CDR3 DNA sequence: TGTGCCAGCAGCTTGTCCGGGTCCAGCACAGATACGCAGTATTTT. Translated: CASSLSGSSTDTQYF.

To note about this clonotype: At one boundary the junction diverges from the germline segment, which might be a read error. This chain joins TRBV7-9 and TRBJ2-3; no reliable D call. The CDR3 contains 9 residues. In germline, CDR1 is SEHNR, CDR2 FQNEAQ (reference sequence). DNA for the CDR3: TGTGCCAGCAGCTGGGAAACCCGTTTT. Its translation is CASSWETRF.

This rearrangement joins TRBV27 to TRBJ1-2; 8 bases are shared with TRBD1. Germline loops: CDR1 MNHEY, CDR2 SMNVEV (reference sequence). The V segment lost 3 bases and the J segment 3 bases; nucleotides outside the gene matches: 6. This CDR3 contains 15 residues. The CDR3 DNA reads as TGTGCCAGCAGTTTCTGGACAGGGAAGTACTATGGCTACACCTTC. As protein: CASSFWTGKYYGYTF.

On this clonotype: The junction shows a germline mismatch at one end, possibly a read error. The chain has TRBV9 and TRBJ2-3, with D possibly being TRBD1 or TRBD2 (6 bases each). CDR1 SGDLS and CDR2 YYNGEE come from the germline V gene. This CDR3 has 13 amino acids. For the CDR3, the DNA is TGTGCCAGCAGCCTGGGGGGCACAAATACGCAGTATTTT. Protein product: CASSLGGTNTQYF.

V and J are TRBV6-5 and TRBJ2-7; tentative D call: TRBD1 (6 bases). This CDR3 is built from 12 residues. The germline V gene has CDR1 MNHEY and CDR2 SVGAGI. Trimming removed 3 bases from V and 6 bases from J, with 9 bases in between. CDR3 DNA sequence: TGTGCCAGCAGTTATTACAGGGCCGAGCAGTACTTC. Translation: CASSYYRAEQYF.

This sequence joins TRBV29-1 and TRBJ2-7; D unclear. V dropped 0 bases and J dropped 4 bases, with 7 bases sitting between them. The germline V gene has CDR1 SQVTM and CDR2 ANQGSEA. The CDR3 totals 12 residues. CDR3 region: CSVEDLFYEQYF. CDR3 in DNA: TGCAGCGTTGAAGATCTTTTTTACGAGCAGTACTTC.

The chain employs TRBV29-1 and TRBJ2-1; D is possibly TRBD1 (6 bases). Germline CDR1 is SQVTM and CDR2 is ANQGSEA. V lost 7 bases and J 2 bases, leaving 6 bases between the germline ends. This CDR3 is built from 11 residues. CDR3 protein: CSDRAYNEQFF. CDR3 DNA sequence: TGCAGCGACAGGGCCTACAATGAGCAGTTCTTC.

The chain carries TRBV20-1 and TRBJ1-2; no reliable D call. V lost 2 bases to trimming and J lost 3 bases, with 16 bases between them. This CDR3 spans 15 amino acids. CDR1 is DFQATT, CDR2 SNEGSKA, per germline (reference sequence). The CDR3 protein is CSARPGPRLDYGYTF. Here the CDR3 DNA reads TGCAGTGCTAGACCCGGCCCCAGGTTGGACTATGGCTACACCTTC.

V and J are TRBV29-1 and TRBJ1-1; weak D call: TRBD1 (6 bases). Germline V gene lookup returns CDR1 SQVTM and CDR2 ANQGSEA. The CDR3 consists of 15 residues. Trimming shortened V by 0 bases and J by 1 base, and 12 bases separated the two germline ends. The CDR3 spells CSVEEGGTPNTEAFF. The CDR3 nucleotides are TGCAGCGTTGAAGAGGGCGGGACACCGAACACTGAAGCTTTCTTT.

The chain is built from TRBV20-1 and TRBJ2-5; D might be TRBD1 (6 bases). V was pared by 0 bases and J by 12 bases, with 11 bases between. The length of the CDR3 is 11 residues. Germline CDR1 DFQATT, CDR2 SNEGSKA (reference sequence). The CDR3 protein is CSARDQGLEYF. CDR3 bases: TGCAGTGCTAGAGATCAGGGGCTCGAGTACTTC.

The chain employs TRBV7-9 and TRBJ2-3, with 11 bases that match TRBD2. Germline loops: CDR1 SEHNR, CDR2 FQNEAQ (reference sequence). Trimming took 0 bases from V and 2 from J; bases not matched to a gene: 1. The CDR3 contains 16 residues. The CDR3 region has the DNA TGTGCCAGCAGCTTAGCTAGCGGGGGGGCCACAGATACGCAGTATTTT. This sequence encodes CASSLASGGATDTQYF.

This clonotype was seen a single time. The chain couples TRBV7-9 to TRBJ1-1; D unresolved. The CDR3 spans 14 residues. CDR1 and CDR2 from the germline V gene are SEHNR and FQNEAQ (reference sequence). Trimming stripped 1 base from V and 0 bases from J, with 6 bases between. CDR3 residues: CASSLVHLNTEAFF. CDR3 bases: TGTGCCAGCAGCTTAGTCCACTTGAACACTGAAGCTTTCTTT. The full variable domain, its missing parts supplied by reference TRBV7-9 and TRBJ1-1, is DTGVSQNPRHKITKRGQNVTFRCDPISEHNRLYWYRQTLGQGPEFLTYFQNEAQLEKSRLLSDRFSAERPKGSFSTLEIQRTEQGDSAMYLCASSLVHLNTEAFFGQGTRLTVV.

As for this clonotype: A read error may be the cause here, since a much bigger clone is one base away. The chain links TRBV14 to TRBJ2-7, with D unclear. V was pared by 2 bases and J by 8 bases, with 19 bases between. The germline gives CDR1 SGHDN, CDR2 FVKESK. The CDR3 runs to 15 residues. The CDR3 DNA follows: TGTGCCAGCAGCCAATATAACAGCGCAGGTGGGCAGCAGTACTTC. Translating it yields CASSQYNSAGGQQYF.

The chain has TRBV7-6 and TRBJ1-5; D remains ambiguous. CDR1 and CDR2 (germline): SGHVS, FNYEAQ. V was pared by 3 bases and J by 1 base, with 4 bases between. The CDR3 contains 13 residues. This chain's CDR3 is CASSFGSNQPQHF. The CDR3 DNA reads TGTGCCAGCAGCTTCGGGAGCAATCAGCCCCAGCATTTT.

This chain uses TRBV9 with TRBJ2-7, with D tentatively TRBD1 (6 bases). Germline values: CDR1 SGDLS, CDR2 YYNGEE. This CDR3 spans 15 amino acids. The V end lost 3 bases, the J end lost 0 bases, and 13 bases lay between the germline ends. The CDR3 DNA sequence: TGTGCCAGCAGCGCCCAGGGGAATCCCTCCTACGAGCAGTACTTC. It specifies CASSAQGNPSYEQYF.

CDR3 nucleotides: TGTGCCAGCAGCCCGACAGGTTTCTACAATGAGCAGTTCTTC. Protein sequence: CASSPTGFYNEQFF. The chain combines TRBV7-9 with TRBJ2-1; TRBD1 is a possible D gene (6 bases). Per the germline V gene, CDR1 is SEHNR and CDR2 is FQNEAQ (reference sequence). V lost 5 bases, J lost 3 bases, and 11 bases lay in between. The CDR3 consists of 14 residues.